This T cell receptor beta chain was identified in a study of CD8+ T cells in alopecia areata. The germline gives CDR1 MNHEY, CDR2 SMNVEV (reference sequence). V lost 7 bases and J 5 bases, leaving 8 bases between the germline ends. This CDR3 spans 11 amino acids. Reverse transcription of extracted RNA yielded cDNA, which provided the sequencing template. Data came from immunoSEQ multiplex PCR; TCRdb stores just in-frame clones and leaves some out. The table shows about 160,000 clones, with less than 70% occurring only once. Treatment noted: oral pan-JAK inhibitor, 5-10 mg twice daily. This clonotype was sampled from a human donor with alopecia areata. Sequenced material: CD4+ T cells sorted from blood, taken at week 4, from a patient treated with tofacitinib. The chain is built from TRBV27 and TRBJ1-2; D is uncertain. CDR3 loop: CASTAGYGYTF. CDR3 DNA sequence: TGTGCCAGCACTGCGGGGTATGGCTACACCTTC.